One and the same sample provided the 5 T cell receptor beta chains below, sequenced in a study of T cell repertoires in cytomegalovirus infection. Their specific antigens are unknown. TCRdb re-called the reads with MiXCR, one entry per CDR3 protein. Counted here are fewer than 1,000,000 distinct CDR3 sequences, approximately 32% occurring once; the ten biggest clones make up around an eighth. The specimen was cultured CD8+ T cells from PBMCs, collected from culture after CMV antigen stimulation. These receptors were obtained from a human donor in good health (CMV status not recorded). Some clones in this sample may be carry-over from other donors' samples.

The V call is TRBV7-6, the J call TRBJ2-3, with D possibly TRBD2 on 5 matching bases. Between the trimmed V and J ends, which lost 2 bases and 3 bases, there was a span of 9 bases. The CDR3 has 14 residues. Germline V gene lookup returns CDR1 SGHVS and CDR2 FNYEAQ. The CDR3 DNA sequence: TGTGCCAGCAGCTTAATAGCGACTACAGATACGCAGTATTTT. This gives the protein CASSLIATTDTQYF. The variable domain in full, completed from reference TRBV7-6 and TRBJ2-3, reads GAGVSQSPRYKVTKRGQDVALRCDPISGHVSLYWYRQALGQGPEFLTYFNYEAQQDKSGLPNDRFSAERPEGSISTLTIQRTEQRDSAMYRCASSLIATTDTQYFGPGTRLTVL.

This clonotype was counted at least ten times. V usage is TRBV6-6 and J usage is TRBJ2-1, with TRBD2 as a possible D gene (5 bases). Trimming removed 2 bases from V and 0 bases from J, with 8 bases in between. The germline CDR1 and CDR2 sequences are MNHNY and SVGAGI (reference sequence). The CDR3 is 15 amino acids. Here the CDR3 DNA reads TGTGCCAGCAGTTACGCGGGTAGCTCCTACAATGAGCAGTTCTTC. Its protein product is CASSYAGSSYNEQFF.

The V gene is TRBV15, the J gene TRBJ1-2; D gene ambiguous. This CDR3 comprises 14 residues. Trimming removed 4 bases at V and 6 bases at J, with 15 bases between. The germline CDR1 and CDR2 sequences are LNHNV and YYDKDF (reference sequence). The CDR3 spells CATSTSGGWDGYTF. The CDR3 nucleotides read TGTGCCACCAGCACAAGCGGCGGTTGGGATGGCTACACCTTC.

The CDR3 protein is CSVFPTGTANTGELFF. In nucleotides, the CDR3 is TGCAGCGTCTTCCCCACCGGGACCGCGAACACCGGGGAGCTGTTTTTT. V is TRBV29-1 and J is TRBJ2-2, with D perhaps assigned TRBD1 or TRBD2 (5 bases each). The V gene's germline CDR1 is SQVTM and CDR2 ANQGSEA. CDR3 length: 16 amino acids. The ends were cut back, 6 bases at V and 0 bases at J, with 17 bases in the middle.

This clonotype turned up a few times. The V gene is TRBV6-5, the J gene TRBJ1-2; no definite D call. V gave up 8 bases and J gave up 8 bases, with 18 bases separating them. CDR1 and CDR2 from the germline V gene are MNHEY and SVGAGI. CDR3 length: 13 amino acids. The CDR3 spells CASSIHGSGGYTF. CDR3 bases: TGTGCCAGCTCGATTCACGGATCAGGCGGCTACACCTTC.